These T cell receptor beta chains were read from a single sample in a study of blood T cell repertoires in COVID-19. Data came from immunoSEQ multiplex PCR; TCRdb stores just in-frame clones and leaves some out. The sample records about 130,000 clones, 60% to 80% being singletons. The sample taken for sequencing was peripheral blood. Receptors originate from a woman in her 70s with acute or convalescent COVID-19. CDR3s include the opening cysteine and the closing phenylalanine or tryptophan. The D gene is left open where the match is weak. Clone size is stated in some rows and not others, as once, few, many or a class when expanded.

J	D	V	size	CDR3	DNA
TRBJ2-3	-	TRBV6-5	-	CATRLVVDTQYF	TGTGCCACTCGACTAGTTGTAGATACGCAGTATTTT
TRBJ1-1	TRBD1	TRBV5-6	-	CASSARQGAQNAEAFF	TGTGCCAGCAGCGCAAGACAGGGGGCGCAGAACGCTGAAGCTTTCTTT
TRBJ2-7	-	TRBV6-5	once	CASSYSRESYEQYF	TGTGCCAGCAGTTACTCCCGGGAGTCCTACGAGCAGTACTTC
TRBJ2-7	TRBD1	TRBV9	-	CASSLGQGNHEQYF	TGTGCCAGCAGCTTGGGACAGGGGAACCACGAGCAGTACTTC
TRBJ2-1	-	TRBV30	-	CAWSAPISSYNEQFF	TGTGCCTGGAGTGCCCCGATTAGCTCCTACAATGAGCAGTTCTTC
TRBJ1-2	TRBD1	TRBV7-2	-	CASSYDRGRDYGYTF	TGTGCCAGCAGCTACGACAGGGGTCGCGACTATGGCTACACCTTC
TRBJ1-2	-	TRBV11-2	-	CASSLGGSYGYTF	TGTGCCAGCAGCTTGGGGGGTTCCTATGGCTACACCTTC
TRBJ2-2	TRBD2	TRBV19	-	CASSEGLAGSIGELFF	TGTGCCAGTAGTGAAGGACTAGCCGGGTCTATAGGGGAGCTGTTTTTT
TRBJ1-3	-	TRBV9	-	CASSVSGVDGNTIYF	TGTGCCAGCAGCGTAAGCGGGGTCGACGGAAACACCATATATTTT
TRBJ1-5	-	TRBV6-1	few	CASSELGRPQHF	TGTGCCAGCAGTGAACTTGGTAGGCCCCAGCATTTT
TRBJ2-1	TRBD2	TRBV11-2	-	CASSLFSTLAGDNEQFF	TGTGCCAGCAGCTTATTTTCGACCCTAGCGGGAGACAATGAGCAGTTCTTC
TRBJ1-1	TRBD1	TRBV4-1	-	CASSPGQGARTEAFF	TGCGCCAGCAGCCCGGGACAGGGGGCGCGTACTGAAGCTTTCTTT
TRBJ1-2	-	TRBV7-9	-	CASSPQGNYGYTF	TGTGCCAGCAGCCCACAGGGTAACTATGGCTACACCTTC
TRBJ1-1	TRBD1	TRBV10-1	many	CASSRTGSTEAFF	TGCGCCAGCAGCCGGACAGGGAGCACTGAAGCTTTCTTT
TRBJ2-2	TRBD2	TRBV10-2	-	CASRTIRTSGTGELFF	TGCGCCAGCAGGACCATAAGGACTAGCGGGACCGGGGAGCTGTTTTTT
TRBJ1-2	-	TRBV5-1	-	CASSLEGAGGYTF	TGCGCCAGCAGCTTGGAGGGCGCGGGTGGCTACACCTTC
TRBJ2-3	TRBD2	TRBV2	many	CASSHRSGGALDTQYF	TGTGCCAGCAGTCACCGTAGCGGGGGGGCCTTAGATACGCAGTATTTT
TRBJ2-5	-	TRBV7-9	-	CASSLWPGARQETQYF	TGTGCCAGCAGCTTATGGCCAGGGGCCCGCCAAGAGACCCAGTACTTC
TRBJ2-1	TRBD2	TRBV29-1	-	CSGGTGGSYNEQFF	TGCAGCGGCGGGACGGGAGGGTCCTACAATGAGCAGTTCTTC
TRBJ1-3	TRBD1	TRBV9	-	CASSPPRTGSGNTIYF	TGTGCCAGCAGCCCACCGCGGACAGGCTCTGGAAACACCATATATTTT
TRBJ2-2	-	TRBV3-1/TRBV3-2	-	CASSQEAGELFF	TGTGCCAGCAGCCAAGAAGCAGGGGAGCTGTTTTTT
TRBJ2-4	TRBD2	TRBV24-1	-	CATSEPGREGKNIQYF	TGTGCCACCAGTGAACCGGGCAGGGAGGGCAAAAACATTCAGTACTTC
TRBJ2-1	-	TRBV5-1	-	CASSLASERPAGFF	TGCGCCAGCAGCTTGGCCAGTGAGCGGCCCGCAGGCTTCTTC
TRBJ1-4	TRBD1	TRBV5-4	many	CASTRTGEEKLFF	TGTGCCAGCACCCGGACAGGGGAGGAAAAACTGTTTTTT
TRBJ2-5	-	TRBV3-1/TRBV3-2	once	CASSGRGRGAETQYF	TGTGCCAGCAGTGGGAGGGGGAGGGGGGCGGAGACCCAGTACTTC
TRBJ1-1	-	TRBV5-1	-	CASSLEYGFGNTEAFF	TGCGCCAGCAGCTTGGAATACGGGTTTGGGAACACTGAAGCTTTCTTT
TRBJ1-2	-	TRBV6-5	few	CASSYSGQTQGYTF	TGTGCCAGCAGTTACTCTGGGCAGACCCAAGGCTACACCTTC
TRBJ1-1	-	TRBV4-3	-	CASSQALQVENTEAFF	TGCGCCAGCAGCCAAGCCTTACAGGTGGAAAACACTGAAGCTTTCTTT
TRBJ2-5	TRBD1	TRBV2	-	CASNWHRGGETQYF	TGTGCCAGCAACTGGCACAGGGGTGGAGAGACCCAGTACTTC
TRBJ2-7	-	TRBV28	-	CASTSSNEQYF	TGTGCCAGCACCTCGAGCAACGAGCAGTACTTC
TRBJ1-5	-	TRBV24-1	-	CATSDLGGNQPQHF	TGTGCCACCAGTGATTTGGGAGGAAATCAGCCCCAGCATTTT
TRBJ1-6	TRBD1	TRBV29-1	-	CSVGDRGTPLHF	TGCAGCGTTGGGGACAGGGGGACACCCCTCCACTTT
TRBJ1-2	-	TRBV19	-	CASSMRTAAVLGYGYTF	TGTGCCAGTAGTATGAGGACAGCTGCGGTCTTAGGGTATGGCTACACCTTC
TRBJ1-2	TRBD1	TRBV19	-	CASSAGQDHYGYTF	TGTGCCAGTAGTGCTGGACAGGACCACTATGGCTACACCTTC